The T cell receptor (beta chain) described here comes from a study of blood T cell repertoires in COVID-19. The CDR3 loop spans 14 amino acids. The V gene's germline CDR1 is MNHEY and CDR2 SMNVEV (reference sequence). Enrolment of Seattle patients took place during active infection, and they were followed longitudinally. The table lists this clone with a few counts. One junction end disagrees with the germline gene, perhaps due to a read error. Within the sample, other DNA sequences also encode this same CDR3. Measured with immunoSEQ multiplex PCR; TCRdb has only the in-frame clones, and not every one. This sample has about 270,000 clones, with about 90% found just once.

The V gene is TRBV27, the J gene TRBJ2-2; 7 positions agree with TRBD2. The specimen was peripheral blood. This TCR came from a woman under 40 with COVID-19, enrolled during active disease. The CDR3 DNA reads TGTGCCAGCAGTCTATCGGGGGGCACCGGGGAGCTGTTTTTT. Translating it yields CASSLSGGTGELFF.